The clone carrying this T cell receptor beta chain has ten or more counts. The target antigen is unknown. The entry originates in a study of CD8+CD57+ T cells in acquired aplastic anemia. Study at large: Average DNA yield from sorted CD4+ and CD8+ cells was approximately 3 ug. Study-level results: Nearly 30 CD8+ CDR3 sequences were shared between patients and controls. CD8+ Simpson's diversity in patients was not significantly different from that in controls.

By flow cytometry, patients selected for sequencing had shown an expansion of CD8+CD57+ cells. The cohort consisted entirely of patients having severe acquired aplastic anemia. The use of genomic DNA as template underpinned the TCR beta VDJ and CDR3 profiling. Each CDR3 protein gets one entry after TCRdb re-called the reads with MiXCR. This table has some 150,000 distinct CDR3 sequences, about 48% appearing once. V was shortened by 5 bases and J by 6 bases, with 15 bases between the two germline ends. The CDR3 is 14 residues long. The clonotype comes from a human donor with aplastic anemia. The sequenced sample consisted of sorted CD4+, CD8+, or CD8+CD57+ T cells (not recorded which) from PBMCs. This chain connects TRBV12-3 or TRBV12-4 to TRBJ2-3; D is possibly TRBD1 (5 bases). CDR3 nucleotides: TGTGCCAGCAGTCGTCGACAGTCGTTGGATACGCAGTATTTT. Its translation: CASSRRQSLDTQYF.